The clone carrying this T cell receptor (beta chain) has a handful of counts. For the second PCR, which ran for about 7 to 12 cycles, a sample-barcoded 5' primer and a J-beta primer mix were used. Every molecule of cDNA carried a tag from a template-switch adaptor with 12 random nucleotides. TCRdb reanalysed the 5' RACE reads using MiXCR and keeps one entry per CDR3 protein. The sample shows approximately 900,000 distinct CDR3 sequences, around 48% of them seen only once. The source of the sample is a study of blood T cells in healthy people across ages. Sequences were obtained from blood. The sequence came from a man aged 25-45 years in good health.

The CDR3 is CAISEGIGQPQHF. The DNA for the CDR3 is TGTGCCATCAGTGAGGGGATCGGTCAGCCCCAGCATTTT. The chain combines TRBV10-3 with TRBJ1-5; no definite D call. The CDR3 covers 13 residues. The germline CDR1 and CDR2 sequences are ENHRY and SYGVKD. The ends were cut back, 2 bases at V and 6 bases at J, with 8 bases in the middle.